This T cell receptor (beta chain) was captured in a study of lung T cells in sarcoidosis with Löfgren's syndrome (dated by TCRdb to 2016 to 2017). With respect to the entire study: Sarcoidosis was characterized as a granulomatous disease that is mostly pulmonary, in which CD4+ T cells accumulate in bronchoalveolar lavage fluid. The repertoire analyses concentrated on Lofgren's syndrome patients. What the research found in general, with its limitations: In alphabeta pairing analysis, TRAV12-1 preferentially paired with TRBV2, and these paired TCRs showed CDR3 homology. Recognition of a sarcoidosis-associated antigen was merely suggested, with the antigen itself still putative and unidentified. Compared with control subjects, Lofgren's syndrome patients reportedly showed the greatest expansion in the V gene segments TRAV12-1 and TRBV2. TRAV12-1 and TRBV2 CDR3 motifs were reported to be shared among multiple Löfgren's syndrome patients, suggesting public CD4+ TCR repertoires.

CDR1 is given as KGHSH and CDR2 as LQKENI, both from the germline V gene. From cysteine to phenylalanine, the CDR3 is 12 amino acids long. CDR3 DNA is the only sequence kept; it has 36 bases, read in frame from the first base. CD4+ T cells collected through bronchoalveolar lavage were the source used for profiling TCR repertoires. Data came from an Illumina MiSeq. Using fastp trimming at Q25 and MiXCR clonotype assembly, TCRdb reanalyzed the public sequencing data and kept in-frame beta chains. Each entry is one CDR3 protein sequence, shown with its most common DNA and genes. Counted in this sample were approximately 1,900 distinct CDR3 sequences; 28% of them appeared once. The ten largest clones capture 9.7% of the sample. The sample holds one count of this clonotype. Its antigen target is currently unknown. This may stem from a read error, because a much larger clone lies one nucleotide away.

The chain is encoded by TRBV18 joined to TRBJ1-1; 5 matching bases give a weak D call of TRBD1. Input material: CD4+ T cells from bronchoalveolar lavage. The source is a human donor with sarcoidosis (Löfgren's syndrome or another form), or a control subject (not recorded which). The sequence in DNA is TGTGCCGGCTCACCTGACAGCGCTGAAGCTTTCTTT. It translates to CAGSPDSAEAFF.